The 31 T cell receptor beta chains listed next were all sequenced from one sample in a study of T cells in women clearing cervical HPV infection. Data came from immunoSEQ multiplex PCR; TCRdb stores just in-frame clones and leaves some out. This sample's table has around 30,000 clones. The sequencing sample was made of blood buffy coat. All receptors derive from a woman aged 18 to 75 with a cervical HPV16 infection that either progressed to CIN3+ or cleared (not recorded which).

The CDR3: CASNNRVMNTEAFF. The DNA read from the CDR3 is TGCGCCAGCAACAACAGGGTAATGAACACTGAA. This chain uses TRBV10-2 with TRBJ1-1; D perhaps matches TRBD1 (6 bases). The read terminates 3 residues ahead of where the CDR3 ends, so the germline J gene completes it. The germline gives CDR1 WSHSY, CDR2 SAAADI. With 7 bases removed from V and 0 bases from J, the gap between germline ends came to 12 bases. This CDR3 is built from 14 residues.

Details on this clone: The DNA ends 3 residues before the CDR3 does, and the rest of the CDR3 is filled in from the germline J gene. V usage is TRBV5-4 and J usage is TRBJ2-3, with unresolved D. The CDR3 is made up of 16 amino acids. Trimming removed 2 bases from V and 3 bases from J, with 16 bases in between. In germline, CDR1 is SGHNT, CDR2 YYREEE (reference sequence). The CDR3 bases that were read are TGTGCCAGCAGCTTAAGGCTCACGATCTCAACAGATACG. Its translation: CASSLRLTISTDT. The whole CDR3 region reads CASSLRLTISTDTQYF. The variable domain in full, with the rest retrieved from reference TRBV5-4 and TRBJ2-3, is ETGVTQSPTHLIKTRGQQVTLRCSSQSGHNTVSWYQQALGQGPQFIFQYYREEENGRGNFPPRFSGLQFPNYSSELNVNALELDDSALYLCASSLRLTISTDTQYFGPGTRLTVL.

CDR3 DNA, as far as it was read: TGTGCCAGCTCACCGGGTAGCGGGAGCGGGAATGAG. Its protein product is CASSPGSGSGNE. The whole CDR3 reads CASSPGSGSGNEQFF. The V call is TRBV18, the J call TRBJ2-1; 9 bases map to TRBD2. Read data end 3 residues before the CDR3 end; the end is taken from the germline J gene. Germline V lookup: CDR1 KGHSH, CDR2 LQKENI. CDR3 length: 15 amino acids. The V segment lost 3 bases and the J segment 7 bases; nucleotides outside the gene matches: 7.

This clone ranks as medium-sized in terms of frequency. CDR3 region: CASSPGAADTQYF. The sequenced part of the CDR3 DNA is TGTGCCAGCTCACCAGGGGCCGCAGATACG. The chain carries TRBV18 and TRBJ2-3; possible D gene TRBD1, 5 bases. The read stops 3 residues short of the end of the CDR3; the missing end is completed from the germline J gene. Germline CDR1 and CDR2: KGHSH and LQKENI. The CDR3 extends over 13 amino acids. Trimming pared 2 bases from V and 4 bases from J, leaving 7 bases between. Combining the CDR3 with reference TRBV18 and TRBJ2-3 gives the whole variable domain NAGVMQNPRHLVRRRGQEARLRCSPMKGHSHVYWYRQLPEEGLKFMVYLQKENIIDESGMPKERFSAEFPKEGPSILRIQQVVRGDSAAYFCASSPGAADTQYFGPGTRLTVL.

A word on this clone: From the germline J gene comes the end of the CDR3, since the read stops 3 residues before it. The V and J genes are TRBV6-1 and TRBJ2-5; TRBD2 might be the D (7 bases). The germline V gene has CDR1 MNHNS and CDR2 SASEGT. The CDR3 has 14 residues. Trimming removed 1 base at V and 5 bases at J, with 11 bases between. CDR3 bases read: TGTGCCAGCAGTGAAGGGGGGGGCTGGGAGACC. It translates to CASSEGGGWET. In full, the CDR3 is CASSEGGGWETQYF.

To note about this clone: Germline is not matched at one junction end, which may reflect a read error. The read terminates 3 residues before the CDR3 end, so the remaining end is supplied by the germline J gene. This chain links TRBV5-5 with TRBJ2-1; 12 bases agree with TRBD2. The CDR3 totals 15 residues. Germline V gene sequence: CDR1 SGHKS, CDR2 YYEKEE (reference sequence). The covered CDR3 bases are TGTGCCAGCAGCTCTACTAGCGGGGGGTACACTGAG. Protein sequence: CASSSTSGGYTE. The whole CDR3 reads CASSSTSGGYTEQFF. The complete variable domain, with remaining parts taken from reference TRBV5-5 and TRBJ2-1, reads DAGVTQSPTHLIKTRGQQVTLRCSPISGHKSVSWYQQVLGQGPQFIFQYYEKEERGRGNFPDRFSARQFPNYSSELNVNALLLGDSALYLCASSSTSGGYTEQFFGPGTRLTVL.

A note on this clone: The DNA ends 3 residues before the CDR3 does, and the rest of the CDR3 is filled in from the germline J gene. The rearrangement links TRBV18 to TRBJ1-2, with 7 nucleotides matching TRBD1. The CDR3 spans 13 residues. Germline V gene sequence: CDR1 KGHSH, CDR2 LQKENI. The part of the CDR3 DNA that was read is TGTGCCAGCTCACCAGTCCAGGGGGGCACC. It codes for CASSPVQGGT. The full CDR3 protein is CASSPVQGGTYTF.

About this clone itself: The sequenced fragment ends 3 residues before the CDR3 boundary, so the rest is inferred from the germline J gene. J is TRBJ2-2 and V is TRBV7-8; perhaps TRBD1 as D (5 bases). Looked up from germline, CDR1 is SGHVS and CDR2 is FQNEAQ. Trimming removed 6 bases from V and 4 bases from J, with 6 bases in between. The CDR3 covers 12 residues. The CDR3 protein is CASRTGTGELFF. Incomplete CDR3 DNA: TGTGCCAGCAGAACAGGCACCGGGGAG. The full variable domain, completed using reference TRBV7-8 and TRBJ2-2, is GAGVSQSPRYKVAKRGQDVALRCDPISGHVSLFWYQQALGQGPEFLTYFQNEAQLDKSGLPSDRFFAERPEGSVSTLKIQRTQQEDSAVYLCASRTGTGELFFGEGSRLTVL.

On this clone: Read coverage stops 3 residues before the CDR3 terminus; the germline J gene supplies the remainder. The chain links TRBV28 to TRBJ2-1; no reliable D call. CDR1 and CDR2 from the germline V gene are MDHEN and SYDVKM. The CDR3 contains 13 residues. Trimming took off 5 bases at V and 5 bases at J, with 10 bases between the two ends. This chain's CDR3 is CASSPHPDNEQFF. The DNA read from the CDR3 is TGTGCCAGCAGTCCACACCCAGACAATGAG. The full variable domain, completed using reference TRBV28 and TRBJ2-1, is DVKVTQSSRYLVKRTGEKVFLECVQDMDHENMFWYRQDPGLGLRLIYFSYDVKMKEKGDIPEGYSVSREKKERFSLILESASTNQTSMYLCASSPHPDNEQFFGPGTRLTVL.

On this clone itself: Read coverage stops 3 residues before the CDR3 terminus; the germline J gene supplies the remainder. V and J are TRBV6-2 or TRBV6-3 and TRBJ1-5; D is unclear. The CDR3 is made up of 17 amino acids. Deletions cut 3 bases from V and 2 bases from J, with 17 bases between. Germline V CDR1 and CDR2: MNHEY, SVGEGT. CDR3 sequence reads: CASSYQDARGGNQPQHF. Partial CDR3 DNA: TGTGCCAGCAGTTATCAAGACGCCCGCGGCGGCAATCAGCCC.

A remark on this clone: Coverage ceases 3 residues before the CDR3 finishes, and the germline J gene fills in the end. V is TRBV20-1 and J is TRBJ2-1, with 7 nucleotides matching TRBD2. Looked up from germline, CDR1 is DFQATT and CDR2 is SNEGSKA (reference sequence). Trimming at V came to 6 bases and at J to 5 bases, leaving 10 bases not matched to a gene. This CDR3 spans 14 amino acids. The CDR3 bases that were read are TGCAGTGCCAGGCGACTAGCAGGAGACAATGAG. This encodes CSARRLAGDNE. The full CDR3 reads CSARRLAGDNEQFF.

About this clone itself: The CDR3 extends 3 residues past the end of the read, so its final part is completed from the germline J gene. The chain couples TRBV2 to TRBJ2-3, with unresolved D. Germline V gene lookup returns CDR1 SNHLY and CDR2 FYNNEI. This CDR3 is 12 amino acids long. The V end was cut by 8 bases, the J end by 0 bases, with 6 bases between. Partial CDR3 DNA: TGTGCCAGCTCTACGAGCACAGATACG. It encodes CASSTSTDT. The whole CDR3 is CASSTSTDTQYF. The entire variable domain, with the rest obtained from reference TRBV2 and TRBJ2-3, is as follows: EPEVTQTPSHQVTQMGQEVILRCVPISNHLYFYWYRQILGQKVEFLVSFYNNEISEKSEIFDDQFSVERPDGSNFTLKIRSTKLEDSAMYFCASSTSTDTQYFGPGTRLTVL.

In regard to this clone: The read ends 3 residues early relative to the CDR3; the germline J gene fills the gap. The rearrangement links TRBV5-1 to TRBJ2-7; no clear D. The CDR3 runs to 15 residues. The germline V gene encodes CDR1 SGHRS and CDR2 YFSETQ. The ends were cut back, 1 base at V and 3 bases at J, with 14 bases in the middle. CDR3 sequence: CASSLTRVPYYEQYF. Incomplete CDR3 DNA: TGCGCCAGCAGCTTGACTCGAGTCCCCTACTACGAG.

Concerning this clone: The DNA ends 3 residues before the CDR3 does, and the rest of the CDR3 is filled in from the germline J gene. The chain is built from TRBV19 and TRBJ1-1; the D is unclear. The CDR3 consists of 16 residues. CDR1 LNHDA and CDR2 SQIVND come from the germline V gene (reference sequence). V was trimmed by 4 bases and J by 1 base, leaving 16 bases between them. CDR3 DNA (partial): TGTGCCAGTAGTACGCGGACGGGGAGTAAGAACACTGAA. Its translation is CASSTRTGSKNTE. The entire CDR3 protein reads CASSTRTGSKNTEAFF.

The CDR3 sequence: CASSLNGDYGYNEQFF. CDR3 DNA (partial): TGTGCCAGCAGCTTAAATGGGGACTACGGCTACAATGAG. V and J are TRBV7-3 and TRBJ2-1; 7 bases agree with TRBD2. The read comes to an end 3 residues before the CDR3 does, leaving the germline J gene to fill in the end. J gave up 3 bases and V 1 base, and 6 bases lay outside the gene matches. The CDR3 has 16 amino acids. In germline, CDR1 is SGHTA, CDR2 FQGTGA.

The CDR3 loop reads CASSRDFTDTQYF. CDR3 DNA (partial): TGTGCCAGCAGCCGGGACTTCACAGATACG. J is TRBJ2-3 and V is TRBV7-2, with D tentatively TRBD2 (6 bases). The observed sequence ends 3 residues before the CDR3 terminus, with the missing tail filled in from the germline J gene. Germline CDR1 SGHTA, CDR2 FQGNSA. The CDR3 contains 13 residues. With 5 bases removed from V and 2 bases from J, the gap between germline ends came to 8 bases.

Concerning this clone itself: The read stops 3 residues short of the end of the CDR3; the missing end is completed from the germline J gene. The V and J genes are TRBV20-1 and TRBJ1-5, with TRBD1 matching 7 bases. After removal of 5 bases from V and 6 bases from J, the junction contained 7 bases not matched to a gene. The CDR3 is made up of 13 amino acids. Germline V gene sequence: CDR1 DFQATT, CDR2 SNEGSKA (reference sequence). CDR3 DNA (partial): TGCAGTGCTCAAAGACAGGGCCCTCAGCCC. It is translated as CSAQRQGPQP. In full, the CDR3 is CSAQRQGPQPQHF.

As for this clone: Read coverage stops 3 residues before the CDR3 terminus; the germline J gene supplies the remainder. This chain links TRBV4-1 with TRBJ1-4, with 9 positions matching TRBD1. The germline gives CDR1 MGHRA, CDR2 YSYEKL. The CDR3 consists of 16 residues. V shed 3 bases and J 8 bases; nucleotides not matched to a gene: 10. The covered CDR3 bases are TGCGCCAGCAGCCACGCAGCCGGGACAGGGAACGAAAAA. Protein sequence: CASSHAAGTGNEK. The whole CDR3 protein reads CASSHAAGTGNEKLFF.

In the case of this clone: Read coverage stops 3 residues before the CDR3 terminus; the germline J gene supplies the remainder. Different DNA sequences within this sample yield the same CDR3. The gene calls are TRBV18 and TRBJ2-7; 7 bases map to TRBD2. The CDR3 has 14 residues. V lost 6 bases to trimming and J lost 4 bases; unmatched junction nucleotides: 9. Germline V gene sequence: CDR1 KGHSH, CDR2 LQKENI. CDR3 protein: CASSPSGRVYEQYF. The DNA read from the CDR3 is TGTGCCAGCTCGCCATCGGGGAGGGTATACGAG.

On this clone: The read is 3 residues too short to cover the CDR3 end, so that end is filled in from the germline J gene. The chain couples TRBV7-6 to TRBJ1-2; the D is unclear. In germline, CDR1 is SGHVS, CDR2 FNYEAQ. The CDR3 is 15 amino acids. CDR3 DNA, as far as it was read: TGTGCCAGCAGCAAAGAGAGACGGGGTGGCTACGAC. Encoded protein: CASSKERRGGYD. The CDR3 in full is CASSKERRGGYDYTF.

For this clone: Read coverage stops 3 residues before the CDR3 terminus; the germline J gene supplies the remainder. The chain has TRBV10-2 and TRBJ1-1; TRBD1 agrees at 8 bases. The CDR3 contains 15 residues. The junction had 10 bases not matched to a gene; V was cut back by 5 bases and J by 5 bases. From germline, CDR1 is WSHSY and CDR2 SAAADI. The CDR3 sequence is CASSKTGEDQTEAFF. The CDR3 bases that were read are TGCGCCAGCAGTAAGACAGGGGAGGATCAGACTGAA.

Partial CDR3 DNA: TGTGCCAGCAGTCCAGTGGCGGGGTACGCTGAA. This codes for CASSPVAGYAE. The entire CDR3 sequence reads CASSPVAGYAEAFF. The rearrangement links TRBV7-9 to TRBJ1-1, with D hard to call. The CDR3 goes on 3 residues after the read ends, and that part is filled in from the germline J gene. Deletions cut 6 bases from V and 6 bases from J, with 17 bases between. The CDR3 is made up of 14 amino acids. In germline, CDR1 is SEHNR, CDR2 FQNEAQ (reference sequence).

Remarks on this clone: Sequencing ends 3 residues short of the CDR3 end; the germline J gene provides the rest. The chain has TRBV11-3 and TRBJ2-5; 7 nucleotides agree with TRBD2. This CDR3 contains 14 residues. Germline V gene sequence: CDR1 SGHNT, CDR2 YENEEA. Trimming removed 7 bases from V and 5 bases from J; junction bases left unmatched: 10. The covered CDR3 bases are TGTGCCAGCACCCCGGGGTTGGGGGGGGAGACC. This sequence encodes CASTPGLGGET. The complete CDR3 protein is CASTPGLGGETQYF.

A note on this clone: The read ends 3 residues before the CDR3 terminus; that terminus is restored from the germline J gene. The chain couples TRBV5-1 to TRBJ2-7, with 11 bases aligning to TRBD2. In germline, CDR1 is SGHRS, CDR2 YFSETQ. Unmatched junction bases numbered 13, after V lost 4 bases and J lost 1 base. The CDR3 covers 18 residues. The CDR3 region is CASSQPGLAAKWSYEQYF. The part of the CDR3 DNA that was read is TGCGCCAGCAGCCAACCGGGACTAGCGGCCAAGTGGTCCTACGAG.

Of note for this clone: Sequencing ends 3 residues short of the CDR3 end; the germline J gene provides the rest. V usage is TRBV7-9 and J usage is TRBJ2-2, with D possibly matching TRBD2 (5 bases). The CDR3 is 15 residues long. CDR1 SEHNR and CDR2 FQNEAQ come from the germline V gene (reference sequence). The CDR3 DNA, read in part, is TGTGCCAGCAGCGCCCTCGAGGGTCCTAATGAAAAG. Its protein product is CASSALEGPNEK. The whole CDR3 sequence is CASSALEGPNEKLFF. Drawing the rest from reference TRBV7-9 and TRBJ2-2, the complete variable domain is DTGVSQNPRHKITKRGQNVTFRCDPISEHNRLYWYRQTLGQGPEFLTYFQNEAQLEKSRLLSDRFSAERPKGSFSTLEIQRTEQGDSAMYLCASSALEGPNEKLFFGEGSRLTVL.

In the case of this clone: Read sequence stops 3 residues before the CDR3 end, and the germline J gene provides the missing end. The V gene is TRBV7-3, the J gene TRBJ2-3; the D gene is possibly TRBD2 (5 bases). The CDR3 runs 15 residues. The V end lost 1 base, the J end lost 0 bases, and 8 bases lay between the germline ends. Per the germline V gene, CDR1 is SGHTA and CDR2 is FQGTGA. CDR3 DNA, as far as it was read: TGTGCCAGCAGCTTAAAGGCGGGTAGCACAGATACG. As protein: CASSLKAGSTDT. The CDR3, in full, reads CASSLKAGSTDTQYF.

Remarks on this clone: Read sequence stops 3 residues before the CDR3 end, and the germline J gene provides the missing end. The gene calls are TRBV11-2 and TRBJ2-7, with no clear D. Looked up from germline, CDR1 is SGHAT and CDR2 is FQNNGV. V was cut by 5 bases and J by 2 bases, with 16 bases left in between. This CDR3 contains 15 residues. Here the CDR3 reads CASSPPAGPPYEQYF. The CDR3 DNA, read in part, is TGTGCCAGCAGCCCCCCCGCAGGCCCCCCCTACGAG.

Turning to this clone: The CDR3 is cut off 3 residues early in the read; its end comes from the germline J gene. The chain is built from TRBV5-1 and TRBJ1-1, with D unclear. This CDR3 is 17 amino acids long. CDR1 and CDR2 (germline): SGHRS, YFSETQ. The V end lost 4 bases, the J end lost 0 bases, and 19 bases lay between the germline ends. CDR3 DNA, as far as it was read: TGCGCCAGCAGCCCACAGCCCTCCGCGGGGATGAACACTGAA. Translated, it gives CASSPQPSAGMNTE. The whole CDR3 reads CASSPQPSAGMNTEAFF.

Comment on this clone: The DNA ends 3 residues before the CDR3 does, and the rest of the CDR3 is filled in from the germline J gene. V usage is TRBV20-1 and J usage is TRBJ2-1; 13 bases are shared with TRBD2. The CDR3 contains 17 residues. Germline V gene sequence: CDR1 DFQATT, CDR2 SNEGSKA (reference sequence). J lost 4 bases, V lost 2 bases, and 8 bases had no gene match. CDR3 bases read: TGCAGTGCTAGAAGCGGGACTAGCGGGACCAATTACAATGAG. Protein: CSARSGTSGTNYNE. The CDR3 as a whole reads CSARSGTSGTNYNEQFF.

To note about this clone: From the germline J gene comes the end of the CDR3, since the read stops 3 residues before it. This chain uses TRBV15 with TRBJ2-2; TRBD1 is a possible D gene (5 bases). There are 16 residues in the CDR3. V was shortened by 1 base and J by 7 bases, with 16 bases between the two germline ends. Germline CDR1 reads LNHNV; CDR2 reads YYDKDF (reference sequence). This chain's CDR3 is CATSRVISGRHGELFF. The DNA read from the CDR3 is TGTGCCACCAGCAGAGTTATATCAGGGCGTCACGGGGAG.

Remarks on this clone: The CDR3 extends 3 residues past the end of the read, so its final part is completed from the germline J gene. This rearrangement joins TRBV13 to TRBJ1-2; D uncertain. Per the germline V gene, CDR1 is PRHDT and CDR2 is FYEKMQ (reference sequence). The CDR3 loop spans 13 amino acids. The CDR3 is CASSSTSSYDYTF. The sequenced CDR3 bases are TGTGCCAGCAGTTCCACTAGCTCCTACGAC.